Following are 20 T cell receptor beta chains from one sample sequenced in a study of blood T cells in healthy people across ages. Then a second PCR, running about 6 to 11 cycles, was carried out with a sample-barcoded 5' primer and a J-beta primer mix. MiXCR was run by TCRdb on the 5' RACE reads, yielding one entry per CDR3 protein. This sample has roughly 700,000 distinct CDR3 sequences; around 25% occur once, and the top ten carry 9.4%. The same data also went into a second study, on T cells of mothers and their children.

Sequencing used blood. These receptors were taken from a boy younger than 18 in good health.

V gene TRBV15 combines with J gene TRBJ1-1; no clear D. There are 13 residues in the CDR3. From germline, CDR1 is LNHNV and CDR2 YYDKDF (reference sequence). V lost 9 bases, J lost 0 bases, and 11 bases lay in between. The CDR3 loop reads CATTSGMNTEAFF. In DNA, the CDR3 is TGTGCCACGACCTCGGGAATGAACACTGAAGCTTTCTTT.

This clonotype was counted only a few times. The chain carries TRBV7-2 and TRBJ2-2; 12 positions agree with TRBD1. The V gene's germline CDR1 is SGHTA and CDR2 FQGNSA. Losses at the gene ends were 6 bases for V and 7 bases for J; bases not matched to a gene: 9. CDR3 length equals 16 residues. DNA for the CDR3: TGTGCCAGCAGTACCCCGGGACAGGGGGCCGTCGGGGAGCTGTTTTTT. This sequence encodes CASSTPGQGAVGELFF.

This clonotype was detected only a few times. The V call is TRBV28, the J call TRBJ2-1; 9 nucleotides match TRBD2. Unmatched junction bases numbered 3, after V lost 8 bases and J lost 4 bases. The germline V gene encodes CDR1 MDHEN and CDR2 SYDVKM. This CDR3 has 13 residues. CDR3 nucleotide sequence: TGTGCCAGCGCTAGCGGGGCTTACAATGAGCAGTTCTTC. Its protein product is CASASGAYNEQFF.

The rearrangement joins TRBV20-1 to TRBJ2-5; weak D call: TRBD2 (6 bases). The J call may be mistaken, given a closer DNA end match to TRBJ2-7. This CDR3 contains 16 residues. The germline CDR1 and CDR2 sequences are DFQATT and SNEGSKA (reference sequence). The CDR3 is CSANVPSALSTYEQYF. In nucleotides, the CDR3 is TGCAGTGCTAACGTCCCTAGCGCACTTTCCACCTACGAGCAGTACTTC.

Notes on this clonotype: It may be a read error: a sequence one base away is much more abundant. Without the conserved terminal phenylalanine or tryptophan, this CDR3 likely stems from a read error. The J gene is TRBJ2-5, the V gene TRBV29-1; perhaps TRBD2 as D (6 bases). There are 13 residues in the CDR3. V dropped 6 bases and J dropped 4 bases, with 15 bases sitting between them. The germline V gene encodes CDR1 SQVTM and CDR2 ANQGSEA. CDR3 bases: TGCAGCGTGCGTCGGGAGTTGTTAGAGACCCAGTACCTC. This codes for CSVRRELLETQYL.

V and J are TRBV4-1 and TRBJ2-1; TRBD2 matches at 7 bases. CDR1 and CDR2 (germline): MGHRA, YSYEKL. The trim removed 3 bases at V and 4 bases at J, leaving 15 bases unmatched. This CDR3 is built from 18 residues. The CDR3: CASSQNRLAGSEYNEQFF. Here the CDR3 DNA reads TGCGCCAGCAGCCAGAATAGACTAGCCGGGAGTGAGTACAATGAGCAGTTCTTC.

This chain uses TRBV4-1 with TRBJ2-5, with 9 bases lining up with TRBD1. CDR1 is MGHRA, CDR2 YSYEKL, per germline. The junction had 8 bases not matched to a gene; V was cut back by 5 bases and J by 4 bases. There are 15 residues in the CDR3. CDR3 region: CASSFGTGSSETQYF. The CDR3 coding sequence is TGCGCCAGCAGCTTCGGGACAGGGAGTTCAGAGACCCAGTACTTC.

A few counts support this clonotype. This rearrangement joins TRBV9 to TRBJ2-7; D is unresolved. The V and J ends lost 4 bases and 5 bases respectively, with 10 bases between them. The germline V gene encodes CDR1 SGDLS and CDR2 YYNGEE. The CDR3 has 12 residues. The CDR3 DNA is TGTGCCAGCAGCCCCATCGCGGACGAGCAGTACTTC. Translated: CASSPIADEQYF. The entire variable domain, with the rest obtained from reference TRBV9 and TRBJ2-7, is as follows: DSGVTQTPKHLITATGQRVTLRCSPRSGDLSVYWYQQSLDQGLQFLIQYYNGEERAKGNILERFSAQQFPDLHSELNLSSLELGDSALYFCASSPIADEQYFGPGTRLTVT.

This clonotype showed up just once. The gene calls are TRBV15 and TRBJ1-2; TRBD1 might be the D (5 bases). The germline V and J ends were trimmed by 0 bases and 0 bases, with 14 bases remaining between them. This CDR3 has 17 residues. Germline V gives CDR1 LNHNV, CDR2 YYDKDF (reference sequence). CDR3 sequence reads: CATSRDSRQGTNYGYTF. CDR3 coding DNA: TGTGCCACCAGCAGAGATTCTCGGCAGGGAACTAACTATGGCTACACCTTC.

The V gene is TRBV20-1, the J gene TRBJ1-2, with D possibly TRBD1 on 5 matching bases. CDR1 is DFQATT and CDR2 is SNEGSKA in the germline V gene (reference sequence). The V and J ends lost 0 bases and 7 bases respectively, with 6 bases between them. The CDR3 extends over 11 amino acids. The CDR3: CSAREGGGYTF. The CDR3 DNA sequence: TGCAGTGCTAGAGAGGGGGGTGGCTACACCTTC.

The chain uses TRBV2 and TRBJ2-7, with D tentatively TRBD2 (5 bases). The V end was cut by 6 bases, the J end by 5 bases, with 8 bases between. The CDR3 sequence is 11 residues long. Germline V gene sequence: CDR1 SNHLY, CDR2 FYNNEI. CDR3 sequence (DNA): TGTGCCAGCAGAGAGGGTAACGAGCAGTACTTC. Its protein product is CASREGNEQYF.

The table lists this clonotype with a few counts. The CDR3 DNA is TGTGCCAGCAGTCTTGGACAGGTGTCTTATGAGTCGCAGTATTTT. Translation: CASSLGQVSYESQYF. The chain has TRBV5-5 and TRBJ2-3; 7 nucleotides align to TRBD1. Germline V lookup: CDR1 SGHKS, CDR2 YYEKEE (reference sequence). This CDR3 spans 15 amino acids. The V gene end was trimmed by 5 bases and the J gene end by 10 bases; junction bases not matched to a gene: 16.

The rearrangement joins TRBV4-1 to TRBJ2-5, with D possibly being TRBD1 or TRBD2 (5 bases each). Near its end, the DNA agrees better with TRBJ2-1, so the J call may be wrong. CDR3 size: 17 residues. Germline V gives CDR1 MGHRA, CDR2 YSYEKL. The chain's CDR3 is CASSQVSAAAWGNEQFF. DNA for the CDR3: TGCGCCAGCAGCCAAGTGTCAGCAGCGGCCTGGGGGAATGAGCAGTTCTTC.

This clonotype has only a few counts. The chain is built from TRBV7-9 and TRBJ2-1, with 8 bases fitting TRBD2. The assigned J gene may be wrong: the sequence end matches TRBJ2-7 better. Germline lookup yields CDR1 SEHNR and CDR2 FQNEAQ (reference sequence). The CDR3 extends over 13 amino acids. DNA of the CDR3: TGTGCCAGCAGCTCGACTAGCGAAGATCAGCAGTACTTC. Encoded protein: CASSSTSEDQQYF.

This clonotype was counted between two and nine times. This chain links TRBV7-3 with TRBJ1-6; D is unclear. Germline V lookup: CDR1 SGHTA, CDR2 FQGTGA. V lost 4 bases to trimming and J lost 7 bases, with 8 bases between them. CDR3 length: 13 residues. CDR3 nucleotide sequence: TGTGCCAGCAGCTACTACGAGAATTCACCCCTCCACTTT. It is translated as CASSYYENSPLHF.

The chain joins TRBV20-1 to TRBJ2-3; no clear D gene. Per germline, CDR1 DFQATT and CDR2 SNEGSKA (reference sequence). With 3 bases removed from V and 4 bases from J, the gap between germline ends came to 5 bases. There are 11 residues in the CDR3. The CDR3 nucleotides read TGCAGTGCTAGTAGGCCAGATACGCAGTATTTT. Its protein is CSASRPDTQYF.

CDR3 residues: CASSLQGVISPLHF. The CDR3 region has the DNA TGTGCCAGCAGCTTACAGGGGGTAATTTCACCCCTCCACTTT. The genes are TRBV7-9 and TRBJ1-6, with 7 bases that match TRBD1. Trimming cost V 2 bases and J 9 bases; bases outside gene matches: 4. The germline CDR1 and CDR2 sequences are SEHNR and FQNEAQ (reference sequence). The CDR3 is made up of 14 amino acids. Looking up the rest from reference TRBV7-9 and TRBJ1-6 gives the full variable domain: DTGVSQNPRHKITKRGQNVTFRCDPISEHNRLYWYRQTLGQGPEFLTYFQNEAQLEKSRLLSDRFSAERPKGSFSTLEIQRTEQGDSAMYLCASSLQGVISPLHFGNGTRLTVT.

V gene TRBV12-3 or TRBV12-4 combines with J gene TRBJ2-5; 9 nucleotides match TRBD1. The J call could be wrong; TRBJ2-7 is a better fit for the DNA end. The CDR3 runs to 14 residues. The CDR3 region has the DNA TGTGCCAGCAGTTTTCCGGGACAGGGTGGCGAGCAGTACTTC. Translating gives CASSFPGQGGEQYF.

V is TRBV6-6 and J is TRBJ2-1; possible D gene TRBD2, 5 bases. The CDR3 extends over 14 amino acids. V dropped 10 bases and J dropped 0 bases, with 13 bases sitting between them. Per the germline V gene, CDR1 is MNHNY and CDR2 is SVGAGI (reference sequence). CDR3 region: CATSSGSSYNEQFF. The CDR3, as DNA: TGTGCCACCTCTAGTGGGAGCTCCTACAATGAGCAGTTCTTC.

This clonotype was picked up one time. The V and J genes are TRBV29-1 and TRBJ2-3; D possibly corresponds to TRBD1 (6 bases). Per germline, CDR1 SQVTM and CDR2 ANQGSEA. Trimming took 2 bases from V and 6 from J, leaving 21 bases between them. This CDR3 spans 16 amino acids. The CDR3 loop is CSVENPDRLVDDTQYF. The CDR3 nucleotides read TGCAGCGTTGAAAACCCAGACAGGCTGGTTGATGATACGCAGTATTTT.